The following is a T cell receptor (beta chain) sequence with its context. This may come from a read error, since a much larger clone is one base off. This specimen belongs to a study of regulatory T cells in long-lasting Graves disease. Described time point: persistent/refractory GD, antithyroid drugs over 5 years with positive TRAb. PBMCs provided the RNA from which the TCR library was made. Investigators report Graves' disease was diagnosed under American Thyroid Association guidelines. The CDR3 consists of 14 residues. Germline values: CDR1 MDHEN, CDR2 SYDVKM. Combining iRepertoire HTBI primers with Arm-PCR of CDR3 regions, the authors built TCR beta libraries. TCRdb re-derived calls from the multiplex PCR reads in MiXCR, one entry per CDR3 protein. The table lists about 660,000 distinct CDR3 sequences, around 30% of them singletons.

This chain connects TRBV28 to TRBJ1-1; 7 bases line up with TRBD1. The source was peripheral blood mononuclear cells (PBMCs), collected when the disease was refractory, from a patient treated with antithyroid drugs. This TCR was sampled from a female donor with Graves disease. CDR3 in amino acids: CASSLPRQGTEALF. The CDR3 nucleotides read TGTGCCAGCAGTCTCCCGAGACAGGGCACTGAAGCTCTCTTT.